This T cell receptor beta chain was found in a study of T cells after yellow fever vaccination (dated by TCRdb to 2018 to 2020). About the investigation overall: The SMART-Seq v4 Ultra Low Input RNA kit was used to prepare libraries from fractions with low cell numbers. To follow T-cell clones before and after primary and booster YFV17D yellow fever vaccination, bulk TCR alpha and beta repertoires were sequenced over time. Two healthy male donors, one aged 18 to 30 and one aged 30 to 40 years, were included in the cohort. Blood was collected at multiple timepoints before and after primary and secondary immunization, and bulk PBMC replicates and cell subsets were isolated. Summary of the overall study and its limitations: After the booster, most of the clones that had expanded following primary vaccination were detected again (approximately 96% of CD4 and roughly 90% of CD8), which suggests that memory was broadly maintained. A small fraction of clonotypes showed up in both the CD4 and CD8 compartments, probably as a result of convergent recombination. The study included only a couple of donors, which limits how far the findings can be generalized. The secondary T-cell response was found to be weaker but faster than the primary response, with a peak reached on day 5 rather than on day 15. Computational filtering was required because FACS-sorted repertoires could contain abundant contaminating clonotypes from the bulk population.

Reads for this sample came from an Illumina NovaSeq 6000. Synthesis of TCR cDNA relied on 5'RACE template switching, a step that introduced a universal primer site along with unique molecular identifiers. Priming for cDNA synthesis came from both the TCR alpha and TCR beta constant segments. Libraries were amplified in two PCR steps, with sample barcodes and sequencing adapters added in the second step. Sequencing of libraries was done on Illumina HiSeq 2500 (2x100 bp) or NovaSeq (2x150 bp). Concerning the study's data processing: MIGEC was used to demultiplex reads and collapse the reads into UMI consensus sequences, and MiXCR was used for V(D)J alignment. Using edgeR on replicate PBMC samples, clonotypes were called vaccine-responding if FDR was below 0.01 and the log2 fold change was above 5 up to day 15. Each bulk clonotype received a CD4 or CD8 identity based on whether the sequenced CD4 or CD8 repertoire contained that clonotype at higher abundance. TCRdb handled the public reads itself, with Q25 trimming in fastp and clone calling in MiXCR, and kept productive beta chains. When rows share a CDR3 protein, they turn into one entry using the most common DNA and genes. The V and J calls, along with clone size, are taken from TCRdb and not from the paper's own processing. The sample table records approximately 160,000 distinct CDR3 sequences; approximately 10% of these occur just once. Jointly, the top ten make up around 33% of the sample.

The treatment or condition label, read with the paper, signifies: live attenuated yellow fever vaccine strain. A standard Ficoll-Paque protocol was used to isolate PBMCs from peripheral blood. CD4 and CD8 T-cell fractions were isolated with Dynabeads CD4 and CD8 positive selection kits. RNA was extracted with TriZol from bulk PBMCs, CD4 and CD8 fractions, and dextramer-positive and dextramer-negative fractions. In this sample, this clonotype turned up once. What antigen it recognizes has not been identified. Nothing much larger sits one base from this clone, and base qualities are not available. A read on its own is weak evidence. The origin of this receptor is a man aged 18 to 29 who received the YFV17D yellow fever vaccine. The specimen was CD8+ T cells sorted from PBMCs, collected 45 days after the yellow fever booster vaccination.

The CDR3 loop reads CASSLVVGGFTEAFF. The nucleotide sequence reads as follows: TGTGCCAGCAGCTTAGTAGTAGGGGGCTTCACTGAAGCTTTCTTT. The chain was built from TRBV7-9 and TRBJ1-1; the junction holds 7 bases that match TRBD1. The CDR3 has 15 amino acids, counting the end cysteine and phenylalanine. Left in the record is the CDR3 DNA by itself, 45 bases read in frame from the first base. V is trimmed back by 1 base and J by 4 bases, and the junction contains 6 bases that no gene match accounts for. CDR1 and CDR2 are drawn from the germline V gene (reference sequence): SEHNR, FQNEAQ.